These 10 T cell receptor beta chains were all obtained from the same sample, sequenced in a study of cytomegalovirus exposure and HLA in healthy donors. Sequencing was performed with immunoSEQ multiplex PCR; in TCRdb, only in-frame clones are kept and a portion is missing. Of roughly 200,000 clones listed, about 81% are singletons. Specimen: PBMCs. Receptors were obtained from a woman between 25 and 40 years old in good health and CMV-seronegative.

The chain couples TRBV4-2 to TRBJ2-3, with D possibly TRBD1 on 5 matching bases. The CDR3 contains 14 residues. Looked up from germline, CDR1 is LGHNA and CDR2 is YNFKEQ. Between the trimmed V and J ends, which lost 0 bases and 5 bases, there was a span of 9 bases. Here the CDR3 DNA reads TGTGCCAGCAGCCAAGAAACCCAGGGAGATACGCAGTATTTT. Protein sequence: CASSQETQGDTQYF.

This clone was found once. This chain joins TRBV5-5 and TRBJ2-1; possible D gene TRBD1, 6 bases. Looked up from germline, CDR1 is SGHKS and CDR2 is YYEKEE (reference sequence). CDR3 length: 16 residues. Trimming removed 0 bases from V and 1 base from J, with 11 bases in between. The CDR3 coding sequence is TGTGCCAGCAGCTTGGAGGGGGTACCGTCCTACAATGAGCAGTTCTTC. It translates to CASSLEGVPSYNEQFF.

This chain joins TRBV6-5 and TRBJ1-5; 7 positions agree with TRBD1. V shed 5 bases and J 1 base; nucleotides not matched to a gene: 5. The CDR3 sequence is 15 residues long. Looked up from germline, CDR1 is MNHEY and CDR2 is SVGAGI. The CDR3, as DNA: TGTGCCAGCAGTGACTACAGGGGAAGCAATCAGCCCCAGCATTTT. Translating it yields CASSDYRGSNQPQHF.

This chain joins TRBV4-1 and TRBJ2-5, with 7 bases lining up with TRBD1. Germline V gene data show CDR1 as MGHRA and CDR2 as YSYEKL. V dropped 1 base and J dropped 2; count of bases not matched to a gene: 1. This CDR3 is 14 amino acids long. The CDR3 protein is CASSQGRGQETQYF. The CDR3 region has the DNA TGCGCCAGCAGCCAAGGCAGGGGGCAAGAGACCCAGTACTTC.

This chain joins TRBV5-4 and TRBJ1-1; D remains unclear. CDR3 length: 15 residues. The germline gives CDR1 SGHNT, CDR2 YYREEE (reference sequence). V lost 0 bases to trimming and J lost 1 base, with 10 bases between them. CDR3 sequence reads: CASSLAGSTNTEAFF. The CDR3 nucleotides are TGTGCCAGCAGCTTGGCCGGGAGCACGAACACTGAAGCTTTCTTT. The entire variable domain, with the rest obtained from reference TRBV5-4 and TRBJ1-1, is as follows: ETGVTQSPTHLIKTRGQQVTLRCSSQSGHNTVSWYQQALGQGPQFIFQYYREEENGRGNFPPRFSGLQFPNYSSELNVNALELDDSALYLCASSLAGSTNTEAFFGQGTRLTVV.

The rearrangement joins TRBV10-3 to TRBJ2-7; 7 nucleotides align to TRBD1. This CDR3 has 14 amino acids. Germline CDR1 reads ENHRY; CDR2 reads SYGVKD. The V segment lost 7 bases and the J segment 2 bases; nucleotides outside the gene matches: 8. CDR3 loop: CAITKTGRTYEQYF. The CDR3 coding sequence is TGTGCCATCACCAAGACAGGGCGGACCTACGAGCAGTACTTC.

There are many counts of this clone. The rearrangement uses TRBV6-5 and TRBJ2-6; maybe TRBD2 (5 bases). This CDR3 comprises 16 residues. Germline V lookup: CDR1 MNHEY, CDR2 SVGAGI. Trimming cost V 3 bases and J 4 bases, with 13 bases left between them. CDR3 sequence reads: CASSYNRDSGANVLTF. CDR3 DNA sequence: TGTGCCAGCAGTTATAACCGGGATTCCGGGGCCAACGTCCTGACTTTC.

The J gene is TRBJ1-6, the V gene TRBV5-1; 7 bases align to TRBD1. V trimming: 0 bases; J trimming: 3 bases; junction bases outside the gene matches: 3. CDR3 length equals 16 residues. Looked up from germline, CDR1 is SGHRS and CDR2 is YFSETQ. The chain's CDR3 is CASSLAGTVYNSPLHF. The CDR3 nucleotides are TGCGCCAGCAGCTTGGCCGGGACAGTCTATAATTCACCCCTCCACTTT.

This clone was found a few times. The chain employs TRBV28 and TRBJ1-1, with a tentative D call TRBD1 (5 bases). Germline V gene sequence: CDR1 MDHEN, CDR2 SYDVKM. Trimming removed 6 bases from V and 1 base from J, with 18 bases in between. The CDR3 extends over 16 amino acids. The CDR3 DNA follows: TGTGCCAGCAGCTCCCCATCCCCAGGGAAGAACACTGAAGCTTTCTTT. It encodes CASSSPSPGKNTEAFF. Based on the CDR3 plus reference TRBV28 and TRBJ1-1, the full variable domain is DVKVTQSSRYLVKRTGEKVFLECVQDMDHENMFWYRQDPGLGLRLIYFSYDVKMKEKGDIPEGYSVSREKKERFSLILESASTNQTSMYLCASSSPSPGKNTEAFFGQGTRLTVV.

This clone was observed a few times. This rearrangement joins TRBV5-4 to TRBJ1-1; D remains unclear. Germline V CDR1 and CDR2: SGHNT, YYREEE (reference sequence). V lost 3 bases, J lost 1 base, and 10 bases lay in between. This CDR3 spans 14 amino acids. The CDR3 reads CASSSRAANTEAFF. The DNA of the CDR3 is TGTGCCAGCAGCTCCCGAGCGGCGAACACTGAAGCTTTCTTT.